This T cell receptor (beta chain) was captured by sequencing in a study of cytomegalovirus exposure and HLA in healthy donors. Whole-study findings and limits: With high specificity and sensitivity, the classifier reportedly diagnosed cytomegalovirus status.

The CDR3 runs to 14 residues. V lost 3 bases, J lost 7 bases, and 6 bases stayed unmatched. Looked up from germline, CDR1 is SGDLS and CDR2 is YYNGEE. Concerning this clone itself: Its antigen is not known.

The PCR ran on 60 Vbeta and 13 Jbeta primers. Profiled with immunoSEQ multiplex PCR; TCRdb holds only in-frame clones, not every one. This sample has some 130,000 clones, with approximately 72% found just once. The specimen was PBMCs. The source of this sequence is a human donor in good health. The V and J genes are TRBV9 and TRBJ2-7; 11 nucleotides line up with TRBD2. Written as DNA, the CDR3 is TGTGCCAGCAGCGACTTAGCGGGGGGGCAGGAGCAGTACTTC. Amino acid sequence: CASSDLAGGQEQYF.